This TCR beta chain was documented in a study of blood T cell repertoires in COVID-19 (dated by TCRdb to 2020 to 2022). Describing the broader study: Samples from collaborators originated in the United States, Italy and Spain and spanned both the acute and convalescent phases of COVID-19. The dataset comprised deeply sampled blood TCRbeta repertoires from subjects exposed to, actively infected with, or recovered from COVID-19. The prospective study material was composed of cDNA or gDNA derived from T cells, B-cell-depleted T cells, or PBMCs. Sample metadata almost always included a de-identified subject ID, COVID-19 status, age in years and sex. Where HLA class I and class II types were available, the types were taken from metadata supplied by the sample provider, not from assay-based typing. The repertoires were released in a freely available public database intended as a resource for research on the immune response to SARS-CoV-2. Samples came from the ongoing ImmuneRACE study (first 160 participants) plus 1,254 subjects from 6 global collaborators.

This clone showed up many times. The antigen this receptor binds is unknown. No quality values exist for individual bases; no much larger clone is one base distant. In the germline V gene, CDR1 corresponds to KGHSH and CDR2 to LQKENI. Deletion took 0 bases off V and 4 bases off J, with a span of 6 bases between the germline ends. The CDR3 runs 13 amino acids, cysteine and phenylalanine included. The sequence is cut down to CDR3 DNA, 39 bases in frame from base 1. Enrolling through a virtual design, the prospective study's participants ranged in age from roughly 18 to 95 years and lived across roughly 23 United States geographic areas. In the prospective study, cohorts were assigned on the basis of participant-reported clinical history obtained from a screening survey and a study questionnaire. Recovered participants in ImmuneRACE Cohort 3 were defined by two consecutive negative NP/OP PCR tests, clearance by a healthcare professional, or resolution of symptoms. In the prospective study, mobile phlebotomists collected whole blood, serum and a nasopharyngeal or oropharyngeal swab from each participant. Participants in the prospective study had the option to provide additional blood draws and questionnaires over an approximately 2-month period. Before DNA extraction, prospective study blood samples were shipped either frozen or at room temperature.

TCRbeta CDR3 regions were amplified from genomic DNA using the immunoSEQ Assay, a bias-controlled multiplex PCR. The source study handled its data this way. Within the assay, amplification of reference gene primers was used to estimate how many nucleated cells each sample contained. Sequence reads were collapsed and filtered to measure the absolute abundance of every unique TCRbeta CDR3 rearrangement. For each sample, productive Simpson clonality was calculated as the square root of Simpson's diversity index over productive rearrangements. Held by TCRdb, this immuneACCESS table contains in-frame sequences only and omits some clones. Under half of the omission traces to an unresolved V gene where checked; the cause of the rest is unknown. Clone size and V and J calls were adopted from that table, with D and trimming inferred from the DNA. The sample has around 170,000 clones on record, around 80% of them singletons. Approximately 12% of the sample is taken by the ten largest.

Points the paper makes about the study in general: Clinical and demographic metadata were provided uncurated, with the amount varying by source and participant.

The clonotype was recovered from a man in his fifties who had recovered from COVID-19. Sequenced: PBMCs or T cells enriched from blood (not recorded which). The receptor chain draws on TRBV18 and TRBJ1-2; confidence is insufficient to name the D gene. The DNA sequence reads TGTGCCAGCTCACCACCAATGAGCTATGGCTACACCTTC. Protein translation: CASSPPMSYGYTF.